This note documents a single TCR beta chain sequence. Its target is unknown. Produced via immunoSEQ multiplex PCR; TCRdb's table is partial and in-frame only. Seen here are approximately 99,000 clones, 95% observed once, and the top ten hold under 0.75%. This specimen comes from a study of cytomegalovirus exposure and HLA in healthy donors. Overall study context: The 120 validation repertoires, a later analysis reported, used the same platform as the 666 repertoires from the first cohort. Regarding the study as a whole: A subsequent analysis found that TCR clusters from the first cohort also tended to co-occur in the 90 to 150 validation repertoires, with about 93% of cluster scores above 0. Despite most TCR sequences being rare, some public TCRs occurred in many donors. The study recorded 160 or so TCR beta chains that were cytomegalovirus-associated.

V gave up 4 bases and J gave up 0 bases, with 10 bases separating them. The CDR3 is made up of 15 amino acids. Germline V gene data show CDR1 as MGHDK and CDR2 as SYGVNS. This clonotype was sampled from a woman between 18 and 29 years old in good health and CMV-seronegative. Sequencing input: PBMCs. This chain joins TRBV25-1 and TRBJ2-1, with a tentative D call TRBD1 (5 bases). DNA of the CDR3: TGTGCCAGCAGTGGGGGCGTGAGCTCCTACAATGAGCAGTTCTTC. Amino acid sequence: CASSGGVSSYNEQFF. The complete variable domain, with remaining parts taken from reference TRBV25-1 and TRBJ2-1, reads EADIYQTPRYLVIGTGKKITLECSQTMGHDKMYWYQQDPGMELHLIHYSYGVNSTEKGDLSSESTVSRIRTEHFPLTLESARPSHTSQYLCASSGGVSSYNEQFFGPGTRLTVL.